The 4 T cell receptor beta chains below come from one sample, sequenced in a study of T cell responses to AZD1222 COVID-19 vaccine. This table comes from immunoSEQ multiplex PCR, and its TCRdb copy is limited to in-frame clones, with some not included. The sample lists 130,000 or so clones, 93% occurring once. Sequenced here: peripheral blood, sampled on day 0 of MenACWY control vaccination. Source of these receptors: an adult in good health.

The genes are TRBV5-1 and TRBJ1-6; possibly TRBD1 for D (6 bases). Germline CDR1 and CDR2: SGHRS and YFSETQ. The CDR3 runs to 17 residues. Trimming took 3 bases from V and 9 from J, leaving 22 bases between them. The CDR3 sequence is CASSSLPGGEEFSPLHF. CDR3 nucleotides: TGCGCCAGCAGCTCCCTCCCCGGGGGCGAGGAATTTTCACCCCTCCACTTT.

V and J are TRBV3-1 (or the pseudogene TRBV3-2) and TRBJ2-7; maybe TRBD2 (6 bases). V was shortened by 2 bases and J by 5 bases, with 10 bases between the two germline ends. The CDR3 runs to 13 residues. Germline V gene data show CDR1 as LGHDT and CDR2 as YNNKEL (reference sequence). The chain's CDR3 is CASSQRWGDEQYF. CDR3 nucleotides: TGTGCCAGCAGCCAACGATGGGGGGACGAGCAGTACTTC.

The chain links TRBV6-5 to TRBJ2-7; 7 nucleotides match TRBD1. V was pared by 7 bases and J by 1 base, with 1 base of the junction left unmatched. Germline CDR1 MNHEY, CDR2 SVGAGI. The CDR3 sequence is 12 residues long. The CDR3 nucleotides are TGTGCCAGCATGGGACAGTCCTACGAGCAGTACTTC. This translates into CASMGQSYEQYF.

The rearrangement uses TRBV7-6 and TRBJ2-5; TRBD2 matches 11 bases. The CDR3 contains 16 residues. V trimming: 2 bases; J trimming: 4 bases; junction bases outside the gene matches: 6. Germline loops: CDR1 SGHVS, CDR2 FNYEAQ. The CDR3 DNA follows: TGTGCCAGCAGCTTAAATTATGGACTAGCGGGAGAGACCCAGTACTTC. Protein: CASSLNYGLAGETQYF.